Listed below are T cell receptor beta chains from one sample, sequenced in a study of blood T cell repertoires in COVID-19. TCRdb's copy holds only in-frame clones and misses some; the assay was immunoSEQ multiplex PCR. Among 200,000 to 250,000 clones listed, 86% were seen once. Sample: PBMCs or T cells enriched from blood (not recorded which). The receptors were sampled from a middle-aged man who had recovered from COVID-19. CDR3s include the opening cysteine and the closing phenylalanine or tryptophan. Fields, in order: V gene, J gene, D gene, clone size, CDR3 DNA, CDR3 protein. A D gene is named only where the DNA matches it firmly. The listing skips clone size in some rows; elsewhere it reads once, few, many or a size class.

>TRBV9|TRBJ2-1|TRBD2|-
TGTGCCAGCAGCCTAACTAGCGGGGCGTACAATGAGCAGTTCTTC
CASSLTSGAYNEQFF
>TRBV7-3|TRBJ1-1|-|few
TGTGCCAGCAGCTTTCAGGAGAACACTGAAGCTTTCTTT
CASSFQENTEAFF
>TRBV7-8|TRBJ2-3|TRBD2|-
TGTGCCAGCAGCTTAGCGTTAGGACTAGCGGGAGTTGAACATAGCACAGATACGCAGTATTTT
CASSLALGLAGVEHSTDTQYF
>TRBV6-5|TRBJ1-5|-|-
TGTGCCAGCAGTTACGGGGGCGCAGGGCAGCCCCAGCATTTT
CASSYGGAGQPQHF
>TRBV19|TRBJ1-4|-|-
TGTGCCAGTCAGACGTCAGGTGCAACTAATGAAAAACTGTTTTTT
CASQTSGATNEKLFF
>TRBV7-2|TRBJ2-5|TRBD2|-
TGTGCCAGCAGCCTAACTAGCGGGGGAGGGGAGACCCAGTACTTC
CASSLTSGGGETQYF
>TRBV5-6|TRBJ1-2|-|-
TGTGCCAGCAGCCAGGCCCTTTTCATGTCCGGCTACACCTTC
CASSQALFMSGYTF
>TRBV18|TRBJ2-2|TRBD1|-
TGTGCCAGCTCACCTCAGGGGACAGGGAACACCGGGGAGCTGTTTTTT
CASSPQGTGNTGELFF
>TRBV5-1|TRBJ1-3|-|-
TGCGCCAGCAGCTTGGACGCCAGCTCTGGAAACACCATATATTTT
CASSLDASSGNTIYF
>TRBV28|TRBJ1-1|-|-
TGTGCCAGCAGTTTGAGTATTCCAGAAGCTTTCTTT
CASSLSIPEAFF
>TRBV4-1|TRBJ1-5|-|-
TGCGCCAGCAGCCGCACCGGACTGAAAAATAGCAATCAGCCCCAGCATTTT
CASSRTGLKNSNQPQHF
>TRBV30|TRBJ2-2|-|-
TGTGCCTGGATGTTGGCAGGGGCCACCGGGGAGCTGTTTTTT
CAWMLAGATGELFF
>TRBV5-1|TRBJ2-3|TRBD2|-
TGCGCCAGCAGCTTAGGAGCGGGAGGGCTGCCGGATACGCAGTATTTT
CASSLGAGGLPDTQYF
>TRBV27|TRBJ1-4|TRBD1|few
TGTGCCAGCAGTTGGACAGGGAGAGCTAATGAAAAACTGTTTTTT
CASSWTGRANEKLFF
>TRBV6-5|TRBJ1-2|-|-
TGTGCCAGCAGAGAGGAGGGAACCTATGGCTACACCTTC
CASREEGTYGYTF
>TRBV6-1|TRBJ1-1|TRBD1|-
TGTGCCAGCAGTGAACGACAGGGGGTCACTGAAGCTTTCTTT
CASSERQGVTEAFF
>TRBV24-1|TRBJ1-1|-|few
TGTGCCACCAGTGATACCAGGAGGGGTATGAACACTGAAGCTTTCTTT
CATSDTRRGMNTEAFF
>TRBV19|TRBJ1-5|TRBD1|-
TGTGCCAGTAGTATAGCCCCGACAGGGTTAGGGCAGCCCCAGCATTTT
CASSIAPTGLGQPQHF
>TRBV7-2|TRBJ1-5|-|few
TGTGCCAGCAGCCCAGGGAGGAGCAATCAGCCCCAGCATTTT
CASSPGRSNQPQHF
>TRBV9|TRBJ2-1|TRBD2|many
TGTGCCAGCAGCGTAGCTAGCGGGACATACAATGAGCAGTTCTTC
CASSVASGTYNEQFF
>TRBV7-4|TRBJ2-1|TRBD1|-
TGTGCCAGCAGCTTAACAGGGGAACTATGGGATGAGCAGTTCTTC
CASSLTGELWDEQFF
>TRBV6-2/TRBV6-3|TRBJ2-2|TRBD2|once
TGTGCCAGCAGTTACTACGTGGGAGGGTTCACCGGGGAGCTGTTTTTT
CASSYYVGGFTGELFF
>TRBV9|TRBJ2-2|TRBD1|-
TGTGCCAGCAGCGTAGGGTCAGGGGGCGCGGATGGGAACGGGGAGCTGTTTTTT
CASSVGSGGADGNGELFF
>TRBV15|TRBJ2-1|TRBD1|-
TGTGCCACCAGCGAGTGGACAGGGGACAATGAGCAGTTCTTC
CATSEWTGDNEQFF
>TRBV20-1|TRBJ2-1|TRBD2|-
TGCAGTGCTAGTCACGCTAGACTAGCGGGAGATTTAAATGAGCAGTTCTTC
CSASHARLAGDLNEQFF
>TRBV4-1|TRBJ2-7|-|-
TGCGCCAGCAGCCAAGAGGGGACTCTAAACTACGAGCAGTACTTC
CASSQEGTLNYEQYF